This T cell receptor beta chain was sequenced in a study of OX40 agonist ivuxolimab in advanced cancers. About the study: Dose-escalation subjects each had hepatocellular carcinoma, melanoma, renal cell or head and neck cancer. Patients with prior anti-PD-1, anti-PD-L1 or anti-CTLA-4 therapy were eligible; less than 50% had some. General observations from the study: A proportion of nonresponders additionally exhibited low normalized T-cell clonal expansion.

Concerning this clone itself: Its antigen is not identified.

The CDR3 is 15 amino acids. Per the germline V gene, CDR1 is SGHTA and CDR2 is FQGTGA. Trimming removed 7 bases from V and 7 bases from J; junction bases left unmatched: 13. Using immunoSEQ multiplex PCR, the repertoire was profiled, and TCRdb retains in-frame clones only, with some absent. The sample records 50,000 to 55,000 clones, roughly nine tenths being singletons. On cycle 4 day 1 and cycle 7 day 1, as well as at baseline, blood was sampled. This receptor was obtained from an adult with an advanced solid tumor such as melanoma, head and neck, liver or kidney cancer. The sample was CD4+ or CD8+ T cells sorted from blood, taken in a trial of the OX40 agonist ivuxolimab. The rearrangement links TRBV7-3 to TRBJ2-1, with 7 bases lining up with TRBD2. The CDR3 coding sequence is TGTGCCAGCACCCCGGGGGGAGGGCCTTTAAATGAGCAGTTCTTC. Protein product: CASTPGGGPLNEQFF.